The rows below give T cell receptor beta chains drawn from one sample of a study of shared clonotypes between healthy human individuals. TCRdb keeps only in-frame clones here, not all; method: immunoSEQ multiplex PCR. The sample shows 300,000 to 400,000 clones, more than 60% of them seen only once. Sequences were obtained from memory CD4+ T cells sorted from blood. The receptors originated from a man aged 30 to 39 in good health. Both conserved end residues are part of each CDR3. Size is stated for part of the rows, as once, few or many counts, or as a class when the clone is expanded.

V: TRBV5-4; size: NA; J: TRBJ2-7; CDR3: CASSWIAAEEQYF
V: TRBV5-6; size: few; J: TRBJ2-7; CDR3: CASSHIASGGYEQYF
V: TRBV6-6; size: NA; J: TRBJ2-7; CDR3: CASTQTGTYEQYF
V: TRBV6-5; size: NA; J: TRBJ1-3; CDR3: CASSRGGTGNTIYF
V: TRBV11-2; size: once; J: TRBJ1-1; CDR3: CASSLDYRVAFF
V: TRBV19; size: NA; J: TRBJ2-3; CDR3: CASSRSWRRAHTDTQYF
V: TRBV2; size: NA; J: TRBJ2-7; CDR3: CASNLAGGPHEQYF
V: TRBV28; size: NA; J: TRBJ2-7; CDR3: CASSSRGSPGQGAGEQYF
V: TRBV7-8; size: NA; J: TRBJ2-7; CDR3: CASSVGTGGSYEQYF
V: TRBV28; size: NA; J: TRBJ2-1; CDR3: CASSRNLFGTSSYNEQFF
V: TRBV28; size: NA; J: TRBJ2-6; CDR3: CASGLVRGQSSGANVLTF
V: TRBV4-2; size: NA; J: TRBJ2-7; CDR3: CASSLRVAGGPGRSYEQYF
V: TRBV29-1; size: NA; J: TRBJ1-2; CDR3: CSVLRTGDDYGYTF
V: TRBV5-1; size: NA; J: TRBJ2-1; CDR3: CASSLALGATDEQFF
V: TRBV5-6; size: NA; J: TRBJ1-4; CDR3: CASSFGTAALRNEKLFF
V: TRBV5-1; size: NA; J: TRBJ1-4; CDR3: CASRGQGAISEKLFF
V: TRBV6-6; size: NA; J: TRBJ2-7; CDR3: CASSYWPYEQYF
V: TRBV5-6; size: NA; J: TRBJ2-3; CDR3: CASSLGGGSTDTQYF
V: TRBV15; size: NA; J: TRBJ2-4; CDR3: CATSRGGGEDIQYF
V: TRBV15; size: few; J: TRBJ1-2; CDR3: CATSITRDRGYGYTF
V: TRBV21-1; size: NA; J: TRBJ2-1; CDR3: CASSKEKGGRNGYNEQFF
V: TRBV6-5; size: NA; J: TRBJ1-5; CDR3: CASSQGGLGQPQHF
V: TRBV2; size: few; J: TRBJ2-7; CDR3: CARGRDSSYEQYF
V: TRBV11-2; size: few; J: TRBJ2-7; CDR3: CASSSSGDFGTGVEQYF
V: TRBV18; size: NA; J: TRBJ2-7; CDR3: CASSPKADYEQYF
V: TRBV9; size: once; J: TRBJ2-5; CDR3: CASSARGLAGETQYF
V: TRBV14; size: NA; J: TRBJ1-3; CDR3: CASSQVAGNRGAIYF
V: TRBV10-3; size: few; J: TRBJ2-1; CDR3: CAISERHLNNEQFF
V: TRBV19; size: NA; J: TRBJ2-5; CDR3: CASSAITGEETQYF
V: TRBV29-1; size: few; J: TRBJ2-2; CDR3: CSVEGQEVAGELFF
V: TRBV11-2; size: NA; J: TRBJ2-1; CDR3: CASSRRELEQFF
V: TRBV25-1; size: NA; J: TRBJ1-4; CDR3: CASSAPGPTNEKLFF
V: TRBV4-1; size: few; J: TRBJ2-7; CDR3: CASSLPGLPPHF
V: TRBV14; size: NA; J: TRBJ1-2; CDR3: CASSQVGPSNYGYTF
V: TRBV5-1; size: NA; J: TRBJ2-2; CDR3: CASSIQGADTGELFF
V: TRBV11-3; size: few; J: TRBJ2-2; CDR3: CASSLIAMTDTGELFF
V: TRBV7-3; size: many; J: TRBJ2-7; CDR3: CASSLSGGNDEQYF
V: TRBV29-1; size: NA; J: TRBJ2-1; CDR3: CSVEGGEETSGSSYNEQFF
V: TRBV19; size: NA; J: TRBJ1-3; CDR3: CASRKSGPQGAGNTIYF
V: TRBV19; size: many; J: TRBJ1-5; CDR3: CASRTGDSNQPQHF
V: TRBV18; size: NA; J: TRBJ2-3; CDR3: CASSGGTTFTDTQYF
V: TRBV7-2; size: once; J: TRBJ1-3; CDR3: CASSLDSQNTIYF
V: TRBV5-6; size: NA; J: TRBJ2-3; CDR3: CASSSGLAGTTDTQYF
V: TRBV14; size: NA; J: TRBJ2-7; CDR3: CASSQGVRGYEQYF